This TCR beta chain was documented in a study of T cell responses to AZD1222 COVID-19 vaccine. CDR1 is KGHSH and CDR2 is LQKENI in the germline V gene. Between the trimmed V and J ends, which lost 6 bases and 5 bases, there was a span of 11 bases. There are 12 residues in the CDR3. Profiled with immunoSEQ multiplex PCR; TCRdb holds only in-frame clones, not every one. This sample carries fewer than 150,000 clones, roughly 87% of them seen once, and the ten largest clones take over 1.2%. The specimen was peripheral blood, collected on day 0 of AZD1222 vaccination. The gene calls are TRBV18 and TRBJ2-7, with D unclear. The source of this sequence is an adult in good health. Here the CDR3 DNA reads TGTGCCAGCTCGTCTCTAGAAAACGAGCAGTACTTC. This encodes CASSSLENEQYF. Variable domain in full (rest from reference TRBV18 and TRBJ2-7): NAGVMQNPRHLVRRRGQEARLRCSPMKGHSHVYWYRQLPEEGLKFMVYLQKENIIDESGMPKERFSAEFPKEGPSILRIQQVVRGDSAAYFCASSSLENEQYFGPGTRLTVT.